This paragraph covers one T cell receptor (beta chain) sequence. Its antigen is unidentified. The data derive from a study of T-cell memory formation after mild COVID-19. Overall study results and limits: Clones contracting over day 15 to 85 were CD4/CD8 balanced, with later expanders leaning CD4+. Whether second-wave clones peaking at day 37 were SARS-CoV-2 specific went unconfirmed. Mostly located in CM and EM were contracting CD4+ clones, with contracting CD8+ clones located in EMRA.

5'RACE primed from the constant segment yielded TCR alpha and TCR beta cDNA libraries bearing sample barcodes and UMIs. TCRdb called the 5' RACE reads again in MiXCR, with one record for every CDR3 protein. The sample includes 500,000 to 600,000 distinct CDR3 sequences, over 15% of them seen just once. Germline CDR1 and CDR2: SGHTA and FQGNSA. The V and J ends lost 4 bases and 15 bases respectively, with 16 bases between them. This CDR3 has 12 residues. The chain employs TRBV7-2 and TRBJ2-1, with D possibly being TRBD1 or TRBD2 (6 bases each). Sequenced: PBMCs or a T cell subset sorted from them (not recorded which). The receptor was derived from an adult woman who had mild COVID-19 (a few samples of this study predate the infection). Cell type and time point are not known. In nucleotides, the CDR3 is TGTGCCAGCAGCTCCGGGGGCGGGTTGACGTTCTTC. Protein: CASSSGGGLTFF.